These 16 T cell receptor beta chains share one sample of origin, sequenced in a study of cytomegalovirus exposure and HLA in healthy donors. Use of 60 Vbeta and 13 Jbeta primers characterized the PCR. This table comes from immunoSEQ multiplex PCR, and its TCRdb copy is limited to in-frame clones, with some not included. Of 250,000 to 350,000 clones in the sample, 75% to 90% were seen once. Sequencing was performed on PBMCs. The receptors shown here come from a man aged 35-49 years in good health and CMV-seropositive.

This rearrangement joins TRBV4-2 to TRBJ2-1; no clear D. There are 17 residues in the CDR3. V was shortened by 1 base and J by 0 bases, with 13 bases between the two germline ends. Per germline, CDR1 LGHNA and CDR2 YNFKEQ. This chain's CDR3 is CASSQVLPVSSYNEQFF. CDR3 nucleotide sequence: TGTGCCAGCAGCCAAGTCCTCCCGGTAAGCTCCTACAATGAGCAGTTCTTC.

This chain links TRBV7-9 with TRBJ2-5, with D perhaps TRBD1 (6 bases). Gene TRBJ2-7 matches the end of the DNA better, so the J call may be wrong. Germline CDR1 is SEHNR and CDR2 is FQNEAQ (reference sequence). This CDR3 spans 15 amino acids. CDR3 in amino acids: CASSSPSPGAHEQYF. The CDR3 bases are TGTGCCAGCAGCTCCCCCAGCCCAGGGGCACACGAGCAGTACTTC.

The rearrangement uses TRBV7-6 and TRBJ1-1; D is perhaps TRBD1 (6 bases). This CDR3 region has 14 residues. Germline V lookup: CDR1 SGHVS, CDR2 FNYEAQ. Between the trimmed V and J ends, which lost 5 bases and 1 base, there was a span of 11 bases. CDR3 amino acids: CASSLRTENTEAFF. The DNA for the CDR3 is TGTGCCAGCAGCCTACGGACAGAGAACACTGAAGCTTTCTTT. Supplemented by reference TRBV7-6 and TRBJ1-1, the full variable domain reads GAGVSQSPRYKVTKRGQDVALRCDPISGHVSLYWYRQALGQGPEFLTYFNYEAQQDKSGLPNDRFSAERPEGSISTLTIQRTEQRDSAMYRCASSLRTENTEAFFGQGTRLTVV.

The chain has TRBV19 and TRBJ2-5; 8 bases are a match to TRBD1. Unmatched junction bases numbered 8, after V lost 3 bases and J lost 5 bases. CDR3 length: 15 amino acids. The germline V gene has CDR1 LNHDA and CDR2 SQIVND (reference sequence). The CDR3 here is CASSMSGGAGETQYF. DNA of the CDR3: TGTGCCAGTAGTATGTCAGGGGGCGCCGGGGAGACCCAGTACTTC.

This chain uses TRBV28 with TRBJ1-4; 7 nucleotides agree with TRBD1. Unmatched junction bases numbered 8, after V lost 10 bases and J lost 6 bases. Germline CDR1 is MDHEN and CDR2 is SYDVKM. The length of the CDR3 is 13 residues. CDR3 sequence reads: CAILDRVDEKLFF. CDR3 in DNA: TGTGCCATCCTAGACAGGGTGGATGAAAAACTGTTTTTT.

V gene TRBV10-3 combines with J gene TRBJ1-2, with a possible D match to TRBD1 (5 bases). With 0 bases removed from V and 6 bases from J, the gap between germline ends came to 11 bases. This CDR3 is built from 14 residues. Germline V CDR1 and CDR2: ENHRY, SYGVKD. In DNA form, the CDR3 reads TGTGCCATCAGTGAGTCCGGCAGGGAAGATGGCTACACCTTC. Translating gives CAISESGREDGYTF.

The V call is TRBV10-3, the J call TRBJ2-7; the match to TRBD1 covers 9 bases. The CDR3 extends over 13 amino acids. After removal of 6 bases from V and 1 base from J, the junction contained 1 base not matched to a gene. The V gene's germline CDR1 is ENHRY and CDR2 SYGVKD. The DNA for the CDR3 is TGTGCCATCAGGGGGACAGGGTCCTACGAGCAGTACTTC. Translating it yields CAIRGTGSYEQYF.

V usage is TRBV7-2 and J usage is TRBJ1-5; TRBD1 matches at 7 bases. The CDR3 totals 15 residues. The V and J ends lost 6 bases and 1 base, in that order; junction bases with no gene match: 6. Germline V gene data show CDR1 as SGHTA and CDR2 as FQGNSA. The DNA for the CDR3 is TGTGCCAGCAGTAAGACAGGGTCCAGCAATCAGCCCCAGCATTTT. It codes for CASSKTGSSNQPQHF.

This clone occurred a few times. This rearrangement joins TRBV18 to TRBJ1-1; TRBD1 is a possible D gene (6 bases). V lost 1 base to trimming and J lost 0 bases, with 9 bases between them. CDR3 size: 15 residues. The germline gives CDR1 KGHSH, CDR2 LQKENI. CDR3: CASSPHRELNTEAFF. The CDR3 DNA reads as TGTGCCAGCTCACCACACAGGGAGTTGAACACTGAAGCTTTCTTT. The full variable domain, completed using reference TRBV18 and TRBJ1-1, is NAGVMQNPRHLVRRRGQEARLRCSPMKGHSHVYWYRQLPEEGLKFMVYLQKENIIDESGMPKERFSAEFPKEGPSILRIQQVVRGDSAAYFCASSPHRELNTEAFFGQGTRLTVV.

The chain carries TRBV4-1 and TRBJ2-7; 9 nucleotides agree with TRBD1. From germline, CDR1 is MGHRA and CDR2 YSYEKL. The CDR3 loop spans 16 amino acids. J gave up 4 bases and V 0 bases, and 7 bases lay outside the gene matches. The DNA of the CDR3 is TGCGCCAGCAGCCAAGATCCGACAGGGGGGAGGTACGAGCAGTACTTC. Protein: CASSQDPTGGRYEQYF.

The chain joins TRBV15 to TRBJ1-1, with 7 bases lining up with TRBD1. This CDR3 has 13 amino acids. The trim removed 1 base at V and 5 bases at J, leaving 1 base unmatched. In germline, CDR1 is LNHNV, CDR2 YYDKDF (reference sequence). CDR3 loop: CATSRARGTEAFF. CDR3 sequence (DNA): TGTGCCACCAGCAGAGCCAGGGGGACTGAAGCTTTCTTT.

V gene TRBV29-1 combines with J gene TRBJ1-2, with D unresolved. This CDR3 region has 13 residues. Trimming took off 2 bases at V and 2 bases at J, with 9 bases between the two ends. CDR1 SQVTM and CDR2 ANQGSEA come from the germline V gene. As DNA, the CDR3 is TGCAGCGTTGAAACTCCAGGAAACTATGGCTACACCTTC. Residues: CSVETPGNYGYTF.

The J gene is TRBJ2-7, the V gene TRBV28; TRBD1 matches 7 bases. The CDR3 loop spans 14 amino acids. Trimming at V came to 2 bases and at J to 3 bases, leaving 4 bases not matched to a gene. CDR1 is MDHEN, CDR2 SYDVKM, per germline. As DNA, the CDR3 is TGTGCCAGCAGTTTAGGGGCAGGGGGCTACGAGCAGTACTTC. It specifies CASSLGAGGYEQYF.

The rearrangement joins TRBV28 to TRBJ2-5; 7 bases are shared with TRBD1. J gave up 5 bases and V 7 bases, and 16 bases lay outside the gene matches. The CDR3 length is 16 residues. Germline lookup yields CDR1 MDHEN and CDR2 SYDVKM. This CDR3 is CASTPSEEGAWETQYF. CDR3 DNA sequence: TGTGCCAGCACCCCCTCGGAAGAGGGGGCATGGGAGACCCAGTACTTC.

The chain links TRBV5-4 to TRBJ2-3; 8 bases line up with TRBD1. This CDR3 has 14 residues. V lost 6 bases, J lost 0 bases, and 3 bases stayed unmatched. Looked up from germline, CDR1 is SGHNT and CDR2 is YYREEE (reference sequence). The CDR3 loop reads CASIRQGSTDTQYF. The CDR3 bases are TGTGCCAGCATCCGACAGGGGAGCACAGATACGCAGTATTTT.

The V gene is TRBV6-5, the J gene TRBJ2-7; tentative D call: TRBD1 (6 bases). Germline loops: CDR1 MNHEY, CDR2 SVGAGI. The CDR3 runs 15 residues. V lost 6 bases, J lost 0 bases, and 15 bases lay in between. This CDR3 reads CASSRTGTYSYEQYF. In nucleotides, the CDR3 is TGTGCCAGCAGCCGTACCGGGACATACTCCTACGAGCAGTACTTC.